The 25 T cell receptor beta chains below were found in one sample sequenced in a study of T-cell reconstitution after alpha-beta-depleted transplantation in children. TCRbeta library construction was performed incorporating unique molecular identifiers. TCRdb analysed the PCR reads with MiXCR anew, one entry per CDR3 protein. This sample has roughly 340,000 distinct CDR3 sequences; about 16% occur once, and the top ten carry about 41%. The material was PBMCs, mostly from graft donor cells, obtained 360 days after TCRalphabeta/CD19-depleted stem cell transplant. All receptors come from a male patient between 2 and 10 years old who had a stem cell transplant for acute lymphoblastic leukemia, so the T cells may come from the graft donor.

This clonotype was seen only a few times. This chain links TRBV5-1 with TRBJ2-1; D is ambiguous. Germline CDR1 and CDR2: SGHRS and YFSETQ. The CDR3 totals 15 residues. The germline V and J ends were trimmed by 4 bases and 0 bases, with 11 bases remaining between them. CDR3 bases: TGCGCCAGCAGCACTGGACCGAGCTCCTACAATGAGCAGTTCTTC. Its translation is CASSTGPSSYNEQFF.

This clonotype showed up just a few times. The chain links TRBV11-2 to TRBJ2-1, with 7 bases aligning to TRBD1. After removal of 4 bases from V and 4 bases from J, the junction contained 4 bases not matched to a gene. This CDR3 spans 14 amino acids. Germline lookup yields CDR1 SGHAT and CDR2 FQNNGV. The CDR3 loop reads CASSSGTDYNEQFF. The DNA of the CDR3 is TGTGCCAGCAGCTCCGGGACAGATTACAATGAGCAGTTCTTC.

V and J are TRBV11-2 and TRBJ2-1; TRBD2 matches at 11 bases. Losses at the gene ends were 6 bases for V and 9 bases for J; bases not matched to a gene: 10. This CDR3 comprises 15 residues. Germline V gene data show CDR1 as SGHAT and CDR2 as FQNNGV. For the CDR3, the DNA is TGTGCCAGCAGTTTAAGACTAGCGGGACGGGGTGAGCAGTTCTTC. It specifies CASSLRLAGRGEQFF.

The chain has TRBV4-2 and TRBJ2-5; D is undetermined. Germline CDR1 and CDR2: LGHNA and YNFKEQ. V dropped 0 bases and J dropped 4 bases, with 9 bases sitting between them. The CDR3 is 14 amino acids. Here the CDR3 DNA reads TGTGCCAGCAGCCAAGATCGGCAGAGAGAGACCCAGTACTTC. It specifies CASSQDRQRETQYF.

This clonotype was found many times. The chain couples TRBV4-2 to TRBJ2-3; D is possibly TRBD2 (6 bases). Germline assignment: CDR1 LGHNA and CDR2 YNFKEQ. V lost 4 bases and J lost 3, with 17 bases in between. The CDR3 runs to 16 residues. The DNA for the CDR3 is TGTGCCAGCAGCCCCAGCAGTTGGGGGAGGACAGATACGCAGTATTTT. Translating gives CASSPSSWGRTDTQYF.

The CDR3 spells CASSESRYPGGEETQYF. The CDR3 bases are TGTGCCAGCAGTGAAAGCCGGTACCCTGGGGGTGAAGAGACCCAGTACTTC. V gene TRBV6-1 combines with J gene TRBJ2-5; D possibly matches TRBD1 or TRBD2 (5 bases each). V lost 2 bases, J lost 3 bases, and 19 bases lay in between. The CDR3 runs to 17 residues. Looked up from germline, CDR1 is MNHNS and CDR2 is SASEGT.

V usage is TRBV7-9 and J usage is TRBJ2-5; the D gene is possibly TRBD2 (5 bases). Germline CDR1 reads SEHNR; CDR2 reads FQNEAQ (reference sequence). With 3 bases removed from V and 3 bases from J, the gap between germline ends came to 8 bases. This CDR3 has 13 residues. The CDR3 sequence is CASSFPAEETQYF. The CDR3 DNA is TGTGCCAGCAGCTTTCCAGCGGAAGAGACCCAGTACTTC.

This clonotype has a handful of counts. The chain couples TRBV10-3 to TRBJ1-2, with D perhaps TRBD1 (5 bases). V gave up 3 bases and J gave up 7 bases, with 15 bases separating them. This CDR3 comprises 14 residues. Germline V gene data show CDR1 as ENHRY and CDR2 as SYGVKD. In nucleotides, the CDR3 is TGTGCCATCAGTGAAACGGGTGTAAGGGGTGGCTACACCTTC. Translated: CAISETGVRGGYTF.

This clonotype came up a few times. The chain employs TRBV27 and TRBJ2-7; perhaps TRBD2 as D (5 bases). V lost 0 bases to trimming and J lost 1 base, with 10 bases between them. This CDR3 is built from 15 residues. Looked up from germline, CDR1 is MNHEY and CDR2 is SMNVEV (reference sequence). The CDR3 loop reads CASSLSSTSSYEQYF. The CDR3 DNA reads TGTGCCAGCAGTTTATCGTCAACTAGTTCCTACGAGCAGTACTTC.

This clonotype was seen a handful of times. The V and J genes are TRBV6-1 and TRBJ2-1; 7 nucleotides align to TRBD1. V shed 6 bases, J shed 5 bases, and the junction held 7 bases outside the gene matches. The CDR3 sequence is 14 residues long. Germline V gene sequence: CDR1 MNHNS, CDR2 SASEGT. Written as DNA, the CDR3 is TGTGCCAGCAGGGTGATAGGGGGCCACAATGAGCAGTTCTTC. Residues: CASRVIGGHNEQFF.

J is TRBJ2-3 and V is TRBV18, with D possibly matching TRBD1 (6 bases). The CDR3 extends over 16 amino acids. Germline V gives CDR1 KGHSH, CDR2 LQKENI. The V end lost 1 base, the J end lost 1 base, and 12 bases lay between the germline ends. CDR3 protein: CASSPRGLGGTDTQYF. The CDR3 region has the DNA TGTGCCAGCTCACCACGGGGGCTAGGTGGCACAGATACGCAGTATTTT.

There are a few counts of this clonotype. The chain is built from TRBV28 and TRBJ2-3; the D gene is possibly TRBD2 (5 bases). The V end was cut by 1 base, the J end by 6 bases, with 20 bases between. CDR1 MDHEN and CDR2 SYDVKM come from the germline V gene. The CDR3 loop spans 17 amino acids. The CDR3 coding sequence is TGTGCCAGCAGTTTATTGCCAACTAGAACTGACTTCGATACGCAGTATTTT. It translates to CASSLLPTRTDFDTQYF.

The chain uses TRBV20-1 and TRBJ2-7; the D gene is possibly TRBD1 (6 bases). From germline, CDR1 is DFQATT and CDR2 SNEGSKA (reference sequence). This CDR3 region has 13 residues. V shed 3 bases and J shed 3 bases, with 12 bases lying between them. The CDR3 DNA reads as TGCAGTGCTAGTATCAGGGGCAACTACGAGCAGTACTTC. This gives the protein CSASIRGNYEQYF.

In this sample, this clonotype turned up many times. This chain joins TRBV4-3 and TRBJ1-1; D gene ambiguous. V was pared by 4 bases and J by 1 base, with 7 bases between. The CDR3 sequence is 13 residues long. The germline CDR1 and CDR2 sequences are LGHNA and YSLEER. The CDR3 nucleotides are TGCGCCAGCAGCCCAAGCCAGAACACTGAAGCTTTCTTT. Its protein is CASSPSQNTEAFF.

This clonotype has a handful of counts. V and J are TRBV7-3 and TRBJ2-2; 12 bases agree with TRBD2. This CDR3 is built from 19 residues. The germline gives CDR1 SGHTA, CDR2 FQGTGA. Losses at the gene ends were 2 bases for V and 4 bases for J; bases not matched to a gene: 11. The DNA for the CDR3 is TGTGCCAGCAGCTTAGGATGGGCTAGCGGGAGGGCCCCCACCGGGGAGCTGTTTTTT. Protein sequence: CASSLGWASGRAPTGELFF.

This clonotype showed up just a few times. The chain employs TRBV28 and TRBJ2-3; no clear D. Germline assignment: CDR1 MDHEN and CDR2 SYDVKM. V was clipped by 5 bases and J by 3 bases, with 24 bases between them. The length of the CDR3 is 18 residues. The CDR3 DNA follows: TGTGCCAGCAGTCCCCCCAGTTGGGCTTCCACACGGACAGATACGCAGTATTTT. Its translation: CASSPPSWASTRTDTQYF.

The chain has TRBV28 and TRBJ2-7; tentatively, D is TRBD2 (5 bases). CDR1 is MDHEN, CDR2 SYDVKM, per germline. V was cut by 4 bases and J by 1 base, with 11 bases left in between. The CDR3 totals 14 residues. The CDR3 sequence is CASSSTTSSYEQYF. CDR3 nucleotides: TGTGCCAGCAGTTCAACCACTAGTTCCTACGAGCAGTACTTC.

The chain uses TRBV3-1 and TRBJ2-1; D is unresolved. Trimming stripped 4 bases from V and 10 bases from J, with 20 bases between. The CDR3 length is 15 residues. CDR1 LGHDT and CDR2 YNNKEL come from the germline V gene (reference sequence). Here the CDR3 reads CASSLDPSRDREQFF. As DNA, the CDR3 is TGTGCCAGCAGCCTGGACCCCTCCAGAGACCGGGAGCAGTTCTTC.

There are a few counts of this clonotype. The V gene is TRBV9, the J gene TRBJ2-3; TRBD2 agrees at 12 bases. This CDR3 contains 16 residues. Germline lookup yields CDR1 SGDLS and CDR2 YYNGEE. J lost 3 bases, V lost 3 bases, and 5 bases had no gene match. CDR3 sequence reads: CASSAPLAGGTDTQYF. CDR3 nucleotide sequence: TGTGCCAGCAGCGCCCCACTAGCGGGAGGAACAGATACGCAGTATTTT.

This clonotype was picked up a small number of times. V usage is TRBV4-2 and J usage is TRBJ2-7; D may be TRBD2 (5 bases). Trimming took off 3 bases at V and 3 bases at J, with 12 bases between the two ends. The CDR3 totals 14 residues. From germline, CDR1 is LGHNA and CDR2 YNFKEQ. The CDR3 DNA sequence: TGTGCCAGCAGCCAGGACTTAGATAACTACGAGCAGTACTTC. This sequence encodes CASSQDLDNYEQYF.

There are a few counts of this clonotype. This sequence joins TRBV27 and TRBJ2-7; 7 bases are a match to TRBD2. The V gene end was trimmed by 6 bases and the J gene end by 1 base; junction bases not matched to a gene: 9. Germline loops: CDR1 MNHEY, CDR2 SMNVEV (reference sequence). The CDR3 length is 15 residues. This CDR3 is CASRSGGKVSYEQYF. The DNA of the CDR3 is TGTGCCAGCAGGTCCGGGGGGAAGGTTTCCTACGAGCAGTACTTC.

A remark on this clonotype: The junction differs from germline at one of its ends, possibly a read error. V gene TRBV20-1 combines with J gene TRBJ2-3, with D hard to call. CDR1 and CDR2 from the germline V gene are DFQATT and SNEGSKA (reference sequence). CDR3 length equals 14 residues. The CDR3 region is CSASPYLRTDAQYF. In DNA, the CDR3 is TGCAGTGCTAGCCCCTATCTCCGTACAGATGCGCAGTATTTT.

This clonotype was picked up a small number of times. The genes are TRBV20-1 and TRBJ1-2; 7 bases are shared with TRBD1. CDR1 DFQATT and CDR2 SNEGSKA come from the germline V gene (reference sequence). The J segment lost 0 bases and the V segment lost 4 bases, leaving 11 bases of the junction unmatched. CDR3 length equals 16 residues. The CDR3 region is CSANPIVGTANYGYTF. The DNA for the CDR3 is TGCAGTGCTAACCCCATAGTGGGGACAGCTAACTATGGCTACACCTTC.

CDR3 region: CSARVSGWQEETQYF. The CDR3 nucleotides read TGCAGTGCTAGAGTGTCGGGCTGGCAGGAAGAGACCCAGTACTTC. The V call is TRBV20-1, the J call TRBJ2-5; D is uncertain. V lost 1 base and J lost 3, with 15 bases in between. This CDR3 region has 15 residues. Per germline, CDR1 DFQATT and CDR2 SNEGSKA (reference sequence).

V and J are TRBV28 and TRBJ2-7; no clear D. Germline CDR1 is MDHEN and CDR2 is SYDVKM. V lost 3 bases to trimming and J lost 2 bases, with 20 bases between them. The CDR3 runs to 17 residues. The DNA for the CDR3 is TGTGCCAGCAGTTTCGGGCCTAAATTCCTCCTTACCTACGAGCAGTACTTC. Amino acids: CASSFGPKFLLTYEQYF.